The entry below describes one TCR beta chain. Its specificity is unknown. This sample is part of a study of T-cell reconstitution after alpha-beta-depleted transplantation in children. The germline gives CDR1 SGHDN, CDR2 FVKESK. Trimming stripped 4 bases from V and 8 bases from J, with 17 bases between. This CDR3 contains 14 residues. Study findings and constraints: T-cell counts and diversity at one year post-transplant came mainly from newly produced T cells.

TCRbeta library preparation incorporated unique molecular identifiers. MiXCR, run by TCRdb on the PCR reads, gives a single entry per CDR3 protein. The sample lists 220,000 or so distinct CDR3 sequences, roughly 8.2% seen once, with 6.3% in the top ten. The sequencing here drew on PBMCs, mostly from graft donor cells, taken 180 days after TCRalphabeta/CD19-depleted stem cell transplant. This sequence originates from a male patient between 10 and 17 years old who had a stem cell transplant for acute lymphoblastic leukemia, so the T cells may come from the graft donor. The rearrangement uses TRBV14 and TRBJ1-2; possible D gene TRBD1, 5 bases. The CDR3 region is CASSPPTDPIGYTF. The CDR3 DNA sequence: TGTGCCAGCAGCCCGCCGACAGACCCGATCGGCTACACCTTC.